What follows are 14 T cell receptor beta chains derived from one specimen sequenced in a study of T cell responses to AZD1222 COVID-19 vaccine. Libraries were prepared by immunoSEQ multiplex PCR; TCRdb keeps only in-frame clonotypes and omits some of them. The table includes around 140,000 clones, about 92% detected once. Sequenced material: peripheral blood, taken 28 days after the second AZD1222 dose. The receptors were gathered from an adult who received the AZD1222 COVID-19 vaccine.

The chain links TRBV2 to TRBJ1-2; TRBD1 aligns across 8 bases. V was pared by 6 bases and J by 4 bases, with 7 bases of the junction left unmatched. The CDR3 sequence is 14 residues long. Germline CDR1 SNHLY, CDR2 FYNNEI. The CDR3 sequence is CASRLDRDIYGYTF. DNA of the CDR3: TGTGCCAGCAGATTGGACAGGGATATCTATGGCTACACCTTC.

The chain has TRBV28 and TRBJ1-6; no firm D call. This CDR3 has 15 residues. V lost 7 bases, J lost 8 bases, and 18 bases lay in between. Germline V gene lookup returns CDR1 MDHEN and CDR2 SYDVKM. DNA for the CDR3: TGTGCCAGCACAAAACCCCGCCCGGGGTATTCACCCCTCCACTTT. Residues: CASTKPRPGYSPLHF. The variable domain in full, with the rest retrieved from reference TRBV28 and TRBJ1-6, is DVKVTQSSRYLVKRTGEKVFLECVQDMDHENMFWYRQDPGLGLRLIYFSYDVKMKEKGDIPEGYSVSREKKERFSLILESASTNQTSMYLCASTKPRPGYSPLHFGNGTRLTVT.

The rearrangement links TRBV4-2 to TRBJ2-7; 8 bases align to TRBD1. Germline lookup yields CDR1 LGHNA and CDR2 YNFKEQ. The length of the CDR3 is 15 residues. Trimming removed 4 bases from V and 6 bases from J; junction bases left unmatched: 11. The CDR3 reads CASSLGQGTTGEQYF. Written as DNA, the CDR3 is TGTGCCAGCAGCCTTGGACAGGGAACTACTGGCGAGCAGTACTTC.

The rearrangement uses TRBV28 and TRBJ1-2; no clear D gene. Germline CDR1 is MDHEN and CDR2 is SYDVKM. The CDR3 length is 14 residues. V lost 11 bases, J lost 3 bases, and 19 bases lay in between. The CDR3 DNA follows: TGTGCCGCAAGTCCCATAGCGGACTACTATGGCTACACCTTC. Its translation: CAASPIADYYGYTF.

This sequence joins TRBV29-1 and TRBJ1-1; the match to TRBD1 covers 9 bases. CDR1 is SQVTM, CDR2 ANQGSEA, per germline. This CDR3 has 17 amino acids. V was pared by 6 bases and J by 11 bases, with 25 bases of the junction left unmatched. The CDR3 here is CSVAIRDREVRWVRAFF. The CDR3 DNA follows: TGCAGCGTCGCGATCCGGGACAGGGAAGTGAGGTGGGTCCGGGCTTTCTTT. The whole variable domain, remainder taken from reference TRBV29-1 and TRBJ1-1, is SAVISQKPSRDICQRGTSLTIQCQVDSQVTMMFWYRQQPGQSLTLIATANQGSEATYESGFVIDKFPISRPNLTFSTLTVSNMSPEDSSIYLCSVAIRDREVRWVRAFFGQGTRLTVV.

This chain joins TRBV19 and TRBJ1-6; D ambiguous. Germline V CDR1 and CDR2: LNHDA, SQIVND (reference sequence). Trimming removed 3 bases at V and 7 bases at J, with 7 bases between. The length of the CDR3 is 13 residues. The CDR3: CASSIVRNSPLHF. DNA for the CDR3: TGTGCCAGTAGTATTGTCCGAAATTCACCCCTCCACTTT.

This rearrangement joins TRBV4-1 to TRBJ2-7, with 7 bases aligning to TRBD1. The CDR3 is made up of 14 amino acids. Germline V gene data show CDR1 as MGHRA and CDR2 as YSYEKL. V gave up 4 bases and J gave up 6 bases; unmatched junction bases: 9. DNA of the CDR3: TGCGCCAGCAGCCCCATACTCAGACAGGGCGAGCAGTACTTC. Protein sequence: CASSPILRQGEQYF.

This clone was found once. Written as DNA, the CDR3 is TGTGCCAGCAGCACCTGGACAGGAGGACGATATAATTCACCCCTCCACTTT. Protein: CASSTWTGGRYNSPLHF. V and J are TRBV7-9 and TRBJ1-6; 7 bases fit TRBD1. Germline CDR1 and CDR2: SEHNR and FQNEAQ (reference sequence). V dropped 5 bases and J dropped 4; count of bases not matched to a gene: 11. There are 17 residues in the CDR3.

This clone was found a few times. The chain has TRBV11-2 and TRBJ1-1; TRBD1 is a possible D gene (5 bases). CDR1 SGHAT and CDR2 FQNNGV come from the germline V gene. The CDR3 totals 14 residues. The V end lost 7 bases, the J end lost 5 bases, and 17 bases lay between the germline ends. CDR3 region: CASNSPWGRTEAFF. The CDR3 nucleotides are TGTGCCAGCAACTCGCCTTGGGGGAGGACTGAAGCTTTCTTT. Full variable domain (missing parts from reference TRBV11-2 and TRBJ1-1): EAGVAQSPRYKIIEKRQSVAFWCNPISGHATLYWYQQILGQGPKLLIQFQNNGVVDDSQLPKDRFSAERLKGVDSTLKIQPAKLEDSAVYLCASNSPWGRTEAFFGQGTRLTVV.

The genes are TRBV5-4 and TRBJ2-7, with a possible D match to TRBD2 (7 bases). Trimming removed 0 bases at V and 9 bases at J, with 16 bases between. This CDR3 contains 14 residues. The germline V gene encodes CDR1 SGHNT and CDR2 YYREEE (reference sequence). For the CDR3, the DNA is TGTGCCAGCAGCTTGGAGGGGGGGCGGCGGGTGCAGTACTTC. It encodes CASSLEGGRRVQYF.

In DNA form, the CDR3 reads TGTGCCACCAGCAGAGATGCAGGGGTGGAAGAGACCCAGTACTTC. Translated: CATSRDAGVEETQYF. This chain joins TRBV15 and TRBJ2-5; D may be TRBD1 (6 bases). This CDR3 comprises 15 residues. The ends were cut back, 0 bases at V and 3 bases at J, with 11 bases in the middle. Germline-derived CDR1 and CDR2 are LNHNV and YYDKDF (reference sequence).

This clone has only one observation. CDR3 protein: CASSLVGRAGYEQYF. Here the CDR3 DNA reads TGCGCCAGCAGCTTGGTCGGGAGGGCCGGGTACGAGCAGTACTTC. The chain couples TRBV5-1 to TRBJ2-7; 8 positions agree with TRBD2. Germline loops: CDR1 SGHRS, CDR2 YFSETQ. The V gene end was trimmed by 0 bases and the J gene end by 4 bases; junction bases not matched to a gene: 6. The CDR3 is 15 amino acids.

The chain joins TRBV29-1 to TRBJ1-1; 8 nucleotides align to TRBD1. Germline V gene sequence: CDR1 SQVTM, CDR2 ANQGSEA. The length of the CDR3 is 14 residues. V was clipped by 3 bases and J by 1 base; unmatched bases: 4. CDR3 sequence (DNA): TGCAGCGTTGATGGTGGACAGGGGAACACTGAAGCTTTCTTT. Amino acids: CSVDGGQGNTEAFF.

The chain uses TRBV5-1 and TRBJ2-7; D gene uncertain. Deletions cut 0 bases from V and 3 bases from J, with 7 bases between. This CDR3 contains 13 residues. CDR1 and CDR2 (germline): SGHRS, YFSETQ. The CDR3 DNA reads TGCGCCAGCAGCTTGGCTACAGACTACGAGCAGTACTTC. Its translation is CASSLATDYEQYF. Using reference TRBV5-1 and TRBJ2-7 for the parts outside the CDR3, the full variable domain is KAGVTQTPRYLIKTRGQQVTLSCSPISGHRSVSWYQQTPGQGLQFLFEYFSETQRNKGNFPGRFSGRQFSNSRSEMNVSTLELGDSALYLCASSLATDYEQYFGPGTRLTVT.